This TCR beta chain was captured by sequencing in a study of vaccination and CD4 T cells after COVID-19. Time point indicated: late sampling 161 to 241 days after vaccination in three convalescent patients. Treatment defined: roughly nine-day PBMC culture with coronavirus spike peptide pools or control peptides (ViraFEST assay). Trimming removed 6 bases from V and 5 bases from J, with 13 bases in between. The germline CDR1 and CDR2 sequences are SGHTA and FQGTGA. The CDR3 sequence is 13 residues long. Of note for this clonotype: Its antigen is unknown.

Cultured CD4+ T cells had their DNA profiled by the Oncomine TCR Beta short-read assay. TCRdb redid the calling of the PCR reads with MiXCR, one entry per CDR3 protein. The table lists 25,000 to 30,000 distinct CDR3 sequences, 41% of them singletons. The V and J genes are TRBV7-3 and TRBJ2-5; TRBD2 might be the D (5 bases). Sequenced here: CD4+ T cells from blood, cultured in vitro, sampled about 7 months after SARS-CoV-2 vaccination. The TCR sequence derives from a human donor who had recovered from COVID-19. The CDR3 region has the DNA TGTGCCAGCAGTCTCGCCCGAGGGGAGACCCAGTACTTC. Translating gives CASSLARGETQYF.